The clone carrying this T cell receptor (beta chain) was detected once. These data come from a study of shared clonotypes between healthy human individuals. TCRdb's table, derived via immunoSEQ multiplex PCR, lists solely in-frame clones and lacks some. Here the sample spans around 2,000,000 clones, 85% to 95% being singletons. Positive CCR7 selection of CD45RO-negative cells yielded the naive CD8 cells, and terminally differentiated effector memory CD45RA+ cells were excluded. Material: naive CD8+ T cells from PBMCs. The source of this sequence is a man younger than 35 in good health. Some clones in this sample may be carry-over from other donors' samples.

The CDR3 region is CATSAMGEGTNEKLFF. Written as DNA, the CDR3 is TGTGCCACTTCAGCAATGGGCGAAGGGACGAATGAAAAACTGTTTTTT. The chain employs TRBV15 and TRBJ1-4; a weak D match, TRBD1 (5 bases). CDR3 length: 16 residues. V was shortened by 9 bases and J by 5 bases, with 22 bases between the two germline ends. Germline V gives CDR1 LNHNV, CDR2 YYDKDF (reference sequence).